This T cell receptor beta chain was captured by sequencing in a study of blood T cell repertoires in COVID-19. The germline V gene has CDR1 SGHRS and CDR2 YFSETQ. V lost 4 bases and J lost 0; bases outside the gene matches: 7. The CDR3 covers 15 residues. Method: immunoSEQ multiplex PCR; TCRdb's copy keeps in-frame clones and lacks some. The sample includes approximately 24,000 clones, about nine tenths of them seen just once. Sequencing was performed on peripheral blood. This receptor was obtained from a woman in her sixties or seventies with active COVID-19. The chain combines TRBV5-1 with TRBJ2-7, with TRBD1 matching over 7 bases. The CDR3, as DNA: TGCGCCAGCAGCCATTCCGGGACAGCCTCCTACGAGCAGTACTTC. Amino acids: CASSHSGTASYEQYF.